The 4 T cell receptor beta chains below come from one sample, sequenced in a study of cytomegalovirus exposure and HLA in healthy donors. PCR amplification relied on 60 Vbeta primers (plus 13 Jbeta primers). The method was immunoSEQ multiplex PCR; TCRdb's version includes in-frame clones alone and lacks a portion of them. The sample carries about 170,000 clones, 80% to 85% recorded once. Sequenced sample: PBMCs. The receptors stem from a male donor in good health and CMV-seronegative.

The V call is TRBV6-5, the J call TRBJ1-1; TRBD1 agrees at 8 bases. Germline V gene data show CDR1 as MNHEY and CDR2 as SVGAGI. The CDR3 is 14 amino acids. The junction had 0 bases not matched to a gene; V was cut back by 2 bases and J by 1 base. The CDR3 region is CASSYQGANTEAFF. CDR3 DNA sequence: TGTGCCAGCAGTTACCAGGGGGCGAACACTGAAGCTTTCTTT.

Here the CDR3 reads CASRGSEYNSPLHF. Written as DNA, the CDR3 is TGTGCTTCACGGGGTTCCGAGTATAATTCACCCCTCCACTTT. J is TRBJ1-6 and V is TRBV19, with D uncertain. This CDR3 is 14 amino acids long. Germline V gives CDR1 LNHDA, CDR2 SQIVND (reference sequence).

The chain recombines TRBV2 with TRBJ2-1, with 9 bases matching TRBD2. V lost 7 bases and J lost 10; bases outside the gene matches: 8. Germline V gene sequence: CDR1 SNHLY, CDR2 FYNNEI. The CDR3 is 13 amino acids. The CDR3 region is CASTRLAALEQFF. In DNA form, the CDR3 reads TGTGCCAGCACTAGACTAGCGGCCCTCGAGCAGTTCTTC.

The chain carries TRBV4-3 and TRBJ1-2; D may be TRBD1 (5 bases). This CDR3 has 16 residues. CDR1 and CDR2 from the germline V gene are LGHNA and YSLEER. V was cut by 3 bases and J by 2 bases, with 16 bases left in between. CDR3 in DNA: TGCGCCAGCAGCCAGGGTGACAGACACAGGAACTATGGCTACACCTTC. This codes for CASSQGDRHRNYGYTF.